This is a list of T cell receptor beta chains from one sample in a study of neurological immune-mediated disorders. TCRdb re-analysed the 5' RACE reads in MiXCR, keeping a single row per CDR3 protein. The repertoire holds tens of thousands of distinct CDR3 sequences, with more than 8% as singletons. The sample was PBMCs. Receptor source: a man aged 25-45 years in good health. Each CDR3 is given with its conserved first and last residue. A D gene is named only where the DNA matches it firmly. Clone size is stated in some rows and not others, as once, few, many or a class when expanded.

>TRBV10-3|many|.|13|TRBJ1-1
TGTGCCATCAGTGAAGGCGGGAACACTGAAGCTTTCTTT
CAISEGGNTEAFF
>TRBV5-1|many|TRBD2|17|TRBJ2-3
TGCGCCAGCAGCTTGGGACTAGCGGGGAAAAACACAGATACGCAGTATTTT
CASSLGLAGKNTDTQYF
>TRBV10-3|many|.|13|TRBJ2-1
TGTGCCATCAGTGAGTCGTATAGCAGCGAGCAGTTCTTC
CAISESYSSEQFF
>TRBV6-2/TRBV6-3|many|.|15|TRBJ2-1
TGTGCCAGCAGCCGTCGACTTACAGAAATCAATGAGCAGTTCTTC
CASSRRLTEINEQFF
>TRBV7-2|.|TRBD1|16|TRBJ1-3
TGTGCCAGCAGTCAAACCGGGACAGGGTATGGAAACACCATATATTTT
CASSQTGTGYGNTIYF
>TRBV20-1|few|.|15|TRBJ2-3
TGCAGTGCTAGAGGGGTTAGCGGAAGCACAGATACGCAGTATTTT
CSARGVSGSTDTQYF
>TRBV28|many|TRBD2|17|TRBJ2-7
TGTGCCAGCAGACTACCACGTGGGACTAGCTCGAACAACGAGCAGTACTTC
CASRLPRGTSSNNEQYF
>TRBV5-1|many|TRBD1|17|TRBJ2-7
TGCGCCAGCAGCTTGGATAATCTGGACAGGGTGAACCCCCCCAAGTACTTC
CASSLDNLDRVNPPKYF
>TRBV2|few|TRBD1|14|TRBJ2-1
TGTGCCAGCAGTGACGACAGGGTGGGCAATGAGCAGTTCTTC
CASSDDRVGNEQFF
>TRBV10-3|many|TRBD2|17|TRBJ2-7
TGTGCCATCAGGAGGACTAGCGGGAGTACCCTGGGGAACGAGCAGTACTTC
CAIRRTSGSTLGNEQYF
>TRBV27|many|.|17|TRBJ2-1
TGTGCCAGCACCACCCACGGGGCAACCAACTCCTACAATGAGCAGTTCTTC
CASTTHGATNSYNEQFF
>TRBV12-3/TRBV12-4|many|TRBD1|13|TRBJ2-7
TGTGCCAGGGGACAGGGGACACACTACGAGCAGTACTTC
CARGQGTHYEQYF
>TRBV10-3|many|TRBD2|16|TRBJ2-7
TGTGCCATCAGGAGCGGGACTAGCGGGACTTCCTACGAGCAGTACTTC
CAIRSGTSGTSYEQYF
>TRBV28|many|.|14|TRBJ2-7
TGTGCCAGCAGAGTCGGAGGGGGGGCGTACGAGCAGTACTTC
CASRVGGGAYEQYF
>TRBV28|many|.|14|TRBJ2-3
TGTGCCAGCAGTCGGGGGACTTTCACAGATACGCAGTATTTT
CASSRGTFTDTQYF
>TRBV20-1|many|.|13|TRBJ2-1
TGCAGTGCTAGAGAAGGCACAATCAATGAGCAGTTCTTC
CSAREGTINEQFF
>TRBV7-2|few|.|15|TRBJ2-5
TGTGCCAGCAGCTTAGGGATGCAGGGCCAAGAGACCCAGTACTTC
CASSLGMQGQETQYF
>TRBV5-1|few|TRBD2|18|TRBJ2-1
TGCGCCAGCAGCTTGGGGTTCCCGGGACTAGCGGGAGGGAATGAGCAGTTCTTC
CASSLGFPGLAGGNEQFF